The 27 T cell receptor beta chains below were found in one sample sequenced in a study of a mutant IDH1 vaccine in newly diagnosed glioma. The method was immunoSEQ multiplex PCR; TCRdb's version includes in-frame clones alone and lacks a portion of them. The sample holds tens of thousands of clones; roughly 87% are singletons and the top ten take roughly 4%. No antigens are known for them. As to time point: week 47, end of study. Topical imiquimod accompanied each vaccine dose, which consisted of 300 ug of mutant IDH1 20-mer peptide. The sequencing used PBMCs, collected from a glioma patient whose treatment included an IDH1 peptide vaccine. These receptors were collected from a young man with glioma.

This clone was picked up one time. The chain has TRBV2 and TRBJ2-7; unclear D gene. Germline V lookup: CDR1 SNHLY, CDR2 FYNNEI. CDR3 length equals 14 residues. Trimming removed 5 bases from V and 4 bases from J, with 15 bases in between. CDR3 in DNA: TGTGCCAGCAGTCATCAAGTAGGCCGATACGAGCAGTACTTC. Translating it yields CASSHQVGRYEQYF.

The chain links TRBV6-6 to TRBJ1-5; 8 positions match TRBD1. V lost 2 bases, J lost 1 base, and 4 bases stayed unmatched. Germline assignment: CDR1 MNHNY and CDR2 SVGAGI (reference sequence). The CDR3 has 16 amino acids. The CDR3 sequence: CASSYGQGASNQPQHF. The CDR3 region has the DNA TGTGCCAGCAGTTACGGGCAGGGGGCAAGCAATCAGCCCCAGCATTTT.

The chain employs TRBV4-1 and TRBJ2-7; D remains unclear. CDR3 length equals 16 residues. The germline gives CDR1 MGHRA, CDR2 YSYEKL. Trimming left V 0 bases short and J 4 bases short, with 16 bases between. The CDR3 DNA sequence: TGCGCCAGCAGCCAAGAAACCGTCATCCTAGGGTACGAGCAGTACTTC. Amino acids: CASSQETVILGYEQYF.

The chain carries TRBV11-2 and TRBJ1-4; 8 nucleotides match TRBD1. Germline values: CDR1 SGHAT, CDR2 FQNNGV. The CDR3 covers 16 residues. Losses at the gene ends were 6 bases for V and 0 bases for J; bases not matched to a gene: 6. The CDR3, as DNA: TGTGCCAGCAGTAGGGACAGGAGAGCAACTAATGAAAAACTGTTTTTT. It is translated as CASSRDRRATNEKLFF.

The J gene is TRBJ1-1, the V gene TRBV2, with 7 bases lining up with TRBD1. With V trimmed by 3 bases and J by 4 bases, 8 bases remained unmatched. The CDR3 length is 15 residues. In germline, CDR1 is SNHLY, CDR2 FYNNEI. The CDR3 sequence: CASSEETGIPTEAFF. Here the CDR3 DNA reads TGTGCCAGCAGTGAGGAGACAGGGATCCCCACTGAAGCTTTCTTT.

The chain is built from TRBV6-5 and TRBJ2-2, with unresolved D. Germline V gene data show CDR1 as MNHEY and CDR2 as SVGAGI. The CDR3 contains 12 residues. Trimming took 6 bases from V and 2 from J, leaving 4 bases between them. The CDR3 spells CASRFNTGELFF. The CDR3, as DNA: TGTGCCAGCAGATTTAACACCGGGGAGCTGTTTTTT.

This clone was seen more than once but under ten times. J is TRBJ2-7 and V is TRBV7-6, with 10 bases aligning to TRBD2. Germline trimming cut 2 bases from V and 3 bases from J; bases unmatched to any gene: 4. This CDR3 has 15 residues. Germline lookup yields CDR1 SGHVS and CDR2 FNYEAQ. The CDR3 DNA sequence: TGTGCCAGCAGCTTAAATCCTAGCGGGGGCTACGAGCAGTACTTC. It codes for CASSLNPSGGYEQYF.

CDR3 bases: TGTGCCAGCATCTCTGGGAGGGGAGTGGGCTACGAGCAGTACTTC. Protein product: CASISGRGVGYEQYF. This chain connects TRBV11-2 to TRBJ2-7; 7 nucleotides match TRBD2. Losses at the gene ends were 7 bases for V and 3 bases for J; bases not matched to a gene: 12. Germline V gene sequence: CDR1 SGHAT, CDR2 FQNNGV. The CDR3 consists of 15 residues.

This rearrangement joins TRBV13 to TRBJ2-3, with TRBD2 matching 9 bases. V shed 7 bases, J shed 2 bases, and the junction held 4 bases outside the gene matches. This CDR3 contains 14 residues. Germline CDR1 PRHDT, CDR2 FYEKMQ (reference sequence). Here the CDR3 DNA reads TGTGCCAGCACGCGGGGGGGCGCCACAGATACGCAGTATTTT. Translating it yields CASTRGGATDTQYF.

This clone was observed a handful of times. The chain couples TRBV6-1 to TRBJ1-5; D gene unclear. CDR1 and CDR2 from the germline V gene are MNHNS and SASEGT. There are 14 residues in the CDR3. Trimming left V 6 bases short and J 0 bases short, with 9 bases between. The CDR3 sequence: CASRQRGSNQPQHF. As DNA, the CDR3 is TGTGCCAGCAGACAGAGAGGTAGCAATCAGCCCCAGCATTTT.

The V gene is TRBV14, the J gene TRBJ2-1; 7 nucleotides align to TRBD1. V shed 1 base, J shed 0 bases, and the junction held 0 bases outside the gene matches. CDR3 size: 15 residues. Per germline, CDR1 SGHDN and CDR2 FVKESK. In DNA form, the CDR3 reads TGTGCCAGCAGCCAAGGACAGGGCTCCTACAATGAGCAGTTCTTC. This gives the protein CASSQGQGSYNEQFF.

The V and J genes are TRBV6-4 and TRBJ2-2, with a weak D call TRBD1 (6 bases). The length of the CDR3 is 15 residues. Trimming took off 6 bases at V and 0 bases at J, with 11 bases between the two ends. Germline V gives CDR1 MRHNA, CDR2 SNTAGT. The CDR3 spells CASSPGTPNTGELFF. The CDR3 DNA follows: TGTGCCAGCAGCCCCGGGACACCGAACACCGGGGAGCTGTTTTTT.

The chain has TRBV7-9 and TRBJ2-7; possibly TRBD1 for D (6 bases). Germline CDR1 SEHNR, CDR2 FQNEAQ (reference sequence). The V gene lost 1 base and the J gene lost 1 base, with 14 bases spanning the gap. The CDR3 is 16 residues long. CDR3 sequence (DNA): TGTGCCAGCAGCTTAGTGTCCGTGGGGGCTTCCTACGAGCAGTACTTC. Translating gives CASSLVSVGASYEQYF.

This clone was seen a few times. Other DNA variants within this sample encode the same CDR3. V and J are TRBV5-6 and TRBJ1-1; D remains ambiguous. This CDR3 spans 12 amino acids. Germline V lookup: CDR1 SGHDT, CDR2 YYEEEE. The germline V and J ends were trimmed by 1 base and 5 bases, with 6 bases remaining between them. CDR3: CASSLRGTEAFF. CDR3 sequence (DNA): TGTGCCAGCAGCTTGCGTGGAACTGAAGCTTTCTTT.

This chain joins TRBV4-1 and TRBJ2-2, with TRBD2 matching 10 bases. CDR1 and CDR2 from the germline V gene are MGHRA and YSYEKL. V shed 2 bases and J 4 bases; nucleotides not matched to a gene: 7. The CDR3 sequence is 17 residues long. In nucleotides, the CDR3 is TGCGCCAGCAGCCAACCGGGCAAGCGGGGGGGCACCGGGGAGCTGTTTTTT. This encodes CASSQPGKRGGTGELFF.

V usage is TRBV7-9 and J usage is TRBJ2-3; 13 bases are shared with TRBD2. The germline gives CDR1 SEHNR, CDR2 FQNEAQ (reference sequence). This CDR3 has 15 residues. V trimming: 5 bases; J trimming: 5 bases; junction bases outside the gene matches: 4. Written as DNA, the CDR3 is TGTGCCAGCAGCCTGACTAGCGGGGGGAGAGATACGCAGTATTTT. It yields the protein CASSLTSGGRDTQYF.

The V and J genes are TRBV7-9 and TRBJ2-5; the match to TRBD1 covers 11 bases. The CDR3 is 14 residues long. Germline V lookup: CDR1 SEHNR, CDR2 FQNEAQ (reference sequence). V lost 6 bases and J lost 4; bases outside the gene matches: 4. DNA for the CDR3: TGTGCCAGCAGAGGACAGGGGGCCGGAGAGACCCAGTACTTC. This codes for CASRGQGAGETQYF.

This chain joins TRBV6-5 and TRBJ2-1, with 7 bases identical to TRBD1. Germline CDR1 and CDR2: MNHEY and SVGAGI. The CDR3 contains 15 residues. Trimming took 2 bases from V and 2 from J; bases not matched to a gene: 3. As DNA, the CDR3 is TGTGCCAGCAGTTACAAAGGGGGCCCCTACAATGAGCAGTTCTTC. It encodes CASSYKGGPYNEQFF.

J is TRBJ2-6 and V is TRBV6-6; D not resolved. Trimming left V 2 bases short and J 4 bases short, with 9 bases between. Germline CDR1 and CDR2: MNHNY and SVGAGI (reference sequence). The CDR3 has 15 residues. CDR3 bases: TGTGCCAGCAGTTACGGTTCGGGCGGGGCCAACGTCCTGACTTTC. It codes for CASSYGSGGANVLTF.

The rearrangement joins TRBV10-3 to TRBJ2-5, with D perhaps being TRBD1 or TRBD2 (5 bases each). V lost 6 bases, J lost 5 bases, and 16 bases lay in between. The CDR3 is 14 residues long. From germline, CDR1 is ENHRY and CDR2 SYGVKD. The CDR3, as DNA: TGTGCCATCAGGGGGGACCTGGTCTCGGAGACCCAGTACTTC. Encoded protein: CAIRGDLVSETQYF.

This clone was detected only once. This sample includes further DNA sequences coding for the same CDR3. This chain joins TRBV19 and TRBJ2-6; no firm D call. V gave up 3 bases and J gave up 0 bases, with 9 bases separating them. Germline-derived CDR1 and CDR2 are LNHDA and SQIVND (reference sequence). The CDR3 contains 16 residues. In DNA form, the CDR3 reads TGTGCCAGTAGTATCGACGGCTACTCTGGGGCCAACGTCCTGACTTTC. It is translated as CASSIDGYSGANVLTF. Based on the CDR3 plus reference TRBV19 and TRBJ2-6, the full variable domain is DGGITQSPKYLFRKEGQNVTLSCEQNLNHDAMYWYRQDPGQGLRLIYYSQIVNDFQKGDIAEGYSVSREKKESFPLTVTSAQKNPTAFYLCASSIDGYSGANVLTFGAGSRLTVL.

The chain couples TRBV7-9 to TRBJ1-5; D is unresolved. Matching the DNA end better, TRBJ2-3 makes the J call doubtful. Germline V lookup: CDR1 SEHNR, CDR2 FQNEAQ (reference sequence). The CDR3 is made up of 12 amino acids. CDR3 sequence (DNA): TGTGCCAGCAGTTGGAGCAATCAGCCCCAGTATTTT. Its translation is CASSWSNQPQYF.

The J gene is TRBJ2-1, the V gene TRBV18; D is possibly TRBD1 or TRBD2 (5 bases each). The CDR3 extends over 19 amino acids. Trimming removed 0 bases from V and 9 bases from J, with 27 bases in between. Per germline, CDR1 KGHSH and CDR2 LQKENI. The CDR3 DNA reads TGTGCCAGCTCACCACCCCCCGTCGGGGCCCGATTCCTTGGTGCTGAGCAGTTCTTC. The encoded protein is CASSPPPVGARFLGAEQFF. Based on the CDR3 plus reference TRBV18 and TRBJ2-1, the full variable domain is NAGVMQNPRHLVRRRGQEARLRCSPMKGHSHVYWYRQLPEEGLKFMVYLQKENIIDESGMPKERFSAEFPKEGPSILRIQQVVRGDSAAYFCASSPPPVGARFLGAEQFFGPGTRLTVL.

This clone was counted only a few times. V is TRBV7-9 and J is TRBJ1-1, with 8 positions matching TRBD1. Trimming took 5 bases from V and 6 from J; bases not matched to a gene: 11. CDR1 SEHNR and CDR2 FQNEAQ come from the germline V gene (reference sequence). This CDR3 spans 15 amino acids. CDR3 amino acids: CASSAQATGEAEAFF. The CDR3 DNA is TGTGCCAGCAGCGCCCAGGCGACAGGGGAAGCTGAAGCTTTCTTT.

In DNA, the CDR3 is TGCGCCAGCAGCCAGGGCCGATTGGGGCCCACAGATACGCAGTATTTT. This encodes CASSQGRLGPTDTQYF. The genes are TRBV4-1 and TRBJ2-3; D is perhaps TRBD1 (5 bases). Trimming shortened V by 3 bases and J by 2 bases, and 15 bases separated the two germline ends. The CDR3 sequence is 16 residues long. Looked up from germline, CDR1 is MGHRA and CDR2 is YSYEKL.

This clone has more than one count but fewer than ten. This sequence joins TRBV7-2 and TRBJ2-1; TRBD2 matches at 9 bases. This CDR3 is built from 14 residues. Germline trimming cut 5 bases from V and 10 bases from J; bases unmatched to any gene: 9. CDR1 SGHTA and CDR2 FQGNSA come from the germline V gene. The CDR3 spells CASSPPPLAGEQFF. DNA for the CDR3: TGTGCCAGCAGCCCCCCCCCTCTAGCGGGGGAGCAGTTCTTC.

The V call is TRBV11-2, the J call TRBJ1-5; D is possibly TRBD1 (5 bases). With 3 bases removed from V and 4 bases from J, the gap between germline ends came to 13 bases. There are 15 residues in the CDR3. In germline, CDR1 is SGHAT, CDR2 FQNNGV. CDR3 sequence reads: CASSLSWRGNQPQHF. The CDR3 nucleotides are TGTGCCAGCAGCTTGTCGTGGAGGGGTAATCAGCCCCAGCATTTT. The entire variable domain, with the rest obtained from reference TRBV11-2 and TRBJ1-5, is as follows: EAGVAQSPRYKIIEKRQSVAFWCNPISGHATLYWYQQILGQGPKLLIQFQNNGVVDDSQLPKDRFSAERLKGVDSTLKIQPAKLEDSAVYLCASSLSWRGNQPQHFGDGTRLSIL.